Below are 4 T cell receptor beta chains sequenced from a single sample in a study of shared clonotypes between healthy human individuals. Here immunoSEQ multiplex PCR was the method, and the copy in TCRdb shows in-frame clones only, minus some. The sample carries some 2 million clones, about 95% recorded once. Naive CD8 cells were CD45RO-negative, positively selected for CCR7, excluding terminally differentiated effector memory CD45RA+ cells. Input material: naive CD8+ T cells sorted from blood. These receptor sequences come from a man between 18 and 29 years old in good health.

The gene calls are TRBV7-2 and TRBJ1-1; D might be TRBD1 (6 bases). V was cut by 4 bases and J by 5 bases, with 29 bases left in between. The CDR3 is 19 amino acids. The germline CDR1 and CDR2 sequences are SGHTA and FQGNSA. CDR3 DNA sequence: TGTGCCAGCAGCTACCCGACGGTCATCGGAGGAAATAGGGGGACTGAAGCTTTCTTT. Translation gives CASSYPTVIGGNRGTEAFF.

This chain links TRBV27 with TRBJ2-7; D possibly corresponds to TRBD2 (6 bases). The CDR3 covers 16 residues. Per the germline V gene, CDR1 is MNHEY and CDR2 is SMNVEV (reference sequence). Trimming took 5 bases from V and 5 from J, leaving 22 bases between them. CDR3 amino acids: CASSPTPGLSVDEQYF. The CDR3 bases are TGTGCCAGCAGTCCTACTCCGGGACTCTCTGTTGACGAGCAGTACTTC.

On this clone itself: Distinct nucleotide sequences in the sample also encode this CDR3. The CDR3 DNA follows: TGCAGCGTTGTGGGGGGTGCCAACACTGAAGCTTTCTTT. Translating it yields CSVVGGANTEAFF. The chain links TRBV29-1 to TRBJ1-1, with D possibly being TRBD1 (5 bases). This CDR3 has 13 residues. In germline, CDR1 is SQVTM, CDR2 ANQGSEA. Trimming cost V 4 bases and J 2 bases, with 11 bases left between them. The complete variable domain, with remaining parts taken from reference TRBV29-1 and TRBJ1-1, reads SAVISQKPSRDICQRGTSLTIQCQVDSQVTMMFWYRQQPGQSLTLIATANQGSEATYESGFVIDKFPISRPNLTFSTLTVSNMSPEDSSIYLCSVVGGANTEAFFGQGTRLTVV.

A remark on this clone: The identical CDR3 is also encoded by other nucleotide sequences in the sample. This chain connects TRBV4-3 to TRBJ2-7; D might be TRBD1 or TRBD2, each matching 6 bases. CDR1 LGHNA and CDR2 YSLEER come from the germline V gene. The CDR3 is made up of 14 amino acids. V shed 0 bases and J shed 4 bases, with 10 bases lying between them. The CDR3 DNA follows: TGCGCCAGCAGCCAAGATCGGAGGGGGTACGAGCAGTACTTC. Translated: CASSQDRRGYEQYF.